This T cell receptor beta chain is from a study of cytomegalovirus exposure and HLA in healthy donors. Study-level results: The authors later found HLA-associated TCR beta chains more clonally expanded than equally common others. Cytomegalovirus status was reportedly diagnosed by the classifier with high specificity and sensitivity. Exclusion applied to some V segments, including TRBV6-2 and TRBV6-3, as they were indistinguishable. Being productive about 87% or about 30% of the time was typical of most TCR beta V segments in an earlier analysis.

About this clone itself: Antigen: not known.

V lost 0 bases, J lost 10 bases, and 8 bases lay in between. CDR3 length: 13 residues. Germline V lookup: CDR1 SGDLS, CDR2 YYNGEE. Researchers ran the PCR with 60 Vbeta and 13 Jbeta primers. Repertoires were generated with immunoSEQ multiplex PCR, while TCRdb's copy carries only in-frame clones and drops some. Of 150,000 to 160,000 clones in the sample, approximately 82% were seen once. This chain uses TRBV9 with TRBJ1-6; D possibly corresponds to TRBD1 (6 bases). The TCR sequence derives from a woman aged 50 to 65 in good health and CMV-seropositive. Sequenced input: PBMCs. CDR3 sequence reads: CASSVGGTSPLHF. For the CDR3, the DNA is TGTGCCAGCAGCGTAGGGGGGACATCACCCCTCCACTTT. The complete variable domain, with remaining parts taken from reference TRBV9 and TRBJ1-6, reads DSGVTQTPKHLITATGQRVTLRCSPRSGDLSVYWYQQSLDQGLQFLIQYYNGEERAKGNILERFSAQQFPDLHSELNLSSLELGDSALYFCASSVGGTSPLHFGNGTRLTVT.